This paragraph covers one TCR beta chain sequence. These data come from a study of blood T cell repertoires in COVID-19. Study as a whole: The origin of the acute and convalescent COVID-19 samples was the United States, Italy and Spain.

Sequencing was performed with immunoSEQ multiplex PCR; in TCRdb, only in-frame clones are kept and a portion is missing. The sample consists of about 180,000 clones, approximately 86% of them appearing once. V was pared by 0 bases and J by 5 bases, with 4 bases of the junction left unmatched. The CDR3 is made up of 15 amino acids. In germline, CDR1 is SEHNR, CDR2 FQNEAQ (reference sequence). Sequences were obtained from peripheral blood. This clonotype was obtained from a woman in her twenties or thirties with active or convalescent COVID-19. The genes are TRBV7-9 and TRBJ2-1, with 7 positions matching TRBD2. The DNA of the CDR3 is TGTGCCAGCAGCTTAGCGGCTAGCGGAAACAATGAGCAGTTCTTC. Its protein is CASSLAASGNNEQFF. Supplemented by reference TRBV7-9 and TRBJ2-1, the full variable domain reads DTGVSQNPRHKITKRGQNVTFRCDPISEHNRLYWYRQTLGQGPEFLTYFQNEAQLEKSRLLSDRFSAERPKGSFSTLEIQRTEQGDSAMYLCASSLAASGNNEQFFGPGTRLTVL.